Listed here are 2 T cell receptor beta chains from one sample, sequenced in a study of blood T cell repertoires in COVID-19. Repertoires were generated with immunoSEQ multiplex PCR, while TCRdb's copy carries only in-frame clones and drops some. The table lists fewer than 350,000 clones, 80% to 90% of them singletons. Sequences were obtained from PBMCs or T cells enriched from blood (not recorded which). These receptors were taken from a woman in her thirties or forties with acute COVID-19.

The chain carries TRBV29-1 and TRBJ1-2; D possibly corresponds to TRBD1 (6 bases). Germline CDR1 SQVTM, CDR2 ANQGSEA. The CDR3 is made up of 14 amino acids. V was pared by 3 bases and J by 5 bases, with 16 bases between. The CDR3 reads CSVEGAPTLYGYTF. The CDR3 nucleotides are TGCAGCGTTGAGGGGGCCCCGACCTTATATGGCTACACCTTC.

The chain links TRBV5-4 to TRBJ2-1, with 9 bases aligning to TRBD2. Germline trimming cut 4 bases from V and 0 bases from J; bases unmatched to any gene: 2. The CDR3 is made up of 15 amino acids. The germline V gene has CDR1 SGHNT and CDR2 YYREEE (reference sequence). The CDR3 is CASSRGGGSYNEQFF. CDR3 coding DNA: TGTGCCAGCAGCCGCGGGGGGGGCTCCTACAATGAGCAGTTCTTC. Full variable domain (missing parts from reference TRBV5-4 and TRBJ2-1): ETGVTQSPTHLIKTRGQQVTLRCSSQSGHNTVSWYQQALGQGPQFIFQYYREEENGRGNFPPRFSGLQFPNYSSELNVNALELDDSALYLCASSRGGGSYNEQFFGPGTRLTVL.